These 23 T cell receptor beta chains came from one sample sequenced in a study of T cell repertoires in cytomegalovirus infection. MiXCR, run by TCRdb on the reads, gives a single entry per CDR3 protein. The data show around 230,000 distinct CDR3 sequences, with 5% to 8.5% seen just once and around 6% held by the top ten. Sequenced: PBMCs. The receptor set was obtained from a human donor in good health (CMV status not recorded). Some clones in this sample may be carry-over from other donors' samples.

The J gene is TRBJ1-5, the V gene TRBV30; TRBD1 is a possible D gene (5 bases). From germline, CDR1 is GTSNPN and CDR2 SVGIG (reference sequence). The V and J ends lost 0 bases and 3 bases respectively, with 9 bases between them. This CDR3 contains 14 residues. In DNA, the CDR3 is TGTGCCTGGAGTGTCTCACAGGACAATCAGCCCCAGCATTTT. Encoded protein: CAWSVSQDNQPQHF.

V usage is TRBV3-1 and J usage is TRBJ1-2; possibly TRBD1 for D (6 bases). The CDR3 totals 14 residues. V shed 0 bases and J shed 8 bases, with 13 bases lying between them. Germline V gene lookup returns CDR1 LGHDT and CDR2 YNNKEL (reference sequence). The DNA for the CDR3 is TGTGCCAGCAGCCAAGATATATCAGGGGCGGGCTACACCTTC. Amino acids: CASSQDISGAGYTF.

There are many counts of this clonotype. The DNA for the CDR3 is TGTGCCAGCAGTTTAACGGGGGGAAACTCCTACGAGCAGTACTTC. Its translation is CASSLTGGNSYEQYF. This chain connects TRBV28 to TRBJ2-7, with TRBD2 matching over 7 bases. The CDR3 length is 15 residues. J gave up 0 bases and V 2 bases, and 4 bases lay outside the gene matches. Per the germline V gene, CDR1 is MDHEN and CDR2 is SYDVKM. Supplemented by reference TRBV28 and TRBJ2-7, the full variable domain reads DVKVTQSSRYLVKRTGEKVFLECVQDMDHENMFWYRQDPGLGLRLIYFSYDVKMKEKGDIPEGYSVSREKKERFSLILESASTNQTSMYLCASSLTGGNSYEQYFGPGTRLTVT.

This clonotype was detected ten times or more. The chain links TRBV20-1 to TRBJ1-5; D is ambiguous. V gave up 5 bases and J gave up 4 bases, with 15 bases separating them. Germline CDR1 DFQATT, CDR2 SNEGSKA (reference sequence). The CDR3 is made up of 14 amino acids. The CDR3 coding sequence is TGCAGTGCTGGGAGCCTGGGTTGGAATCAGCCCCAGCATTTT. This codes for CSAGSLGWNQPQHF.

This clonotype appeared many times. The rearrangement uses TRBV28 and TRBJ1-1, with a possible D match to TRBD1 (6 bases). Germline loops: CDR1 MDHEN, CDR2 SYDVKM. V was cut by 3 bases and J by 1 base, with 15 bases left in between. The CDR3 runs to 16 residues. CDR3 DNA: TGTGCCAGCAGTTTGTTTACAGGGACTAGGAACACTGAAGCTTTCTTT. Its protein product is CASSLFTGTRNTEAFF.

This clonotype was detected many times. The chain is built from TRBV5-5 and TRBJ1-4, with D perhaps matching TRBD1 (5 bases). Per the germline V gene, CDR1 is SGHKS and CDR2 is YYEKEE (reference sequence). This CDR3 region has 15 residues. The V end lost 6 bases, the J end lost 4 bases, and 16 bases lay between the germline ends. In DNA form, the CDR3 reads TGTGCCAGCACCACTCGGGGGACTCTTAATGAAAAACTGTTTTTT. It codes for CASTTRGTLNEKLFF.

This clonotype was seen repeatedly, ten times or more. The chain uses TRBV29-1 and TRBJ2-1; 7 bases are a match to TRBD2. The CDR3 runs to 13 residues. Per the germline V gene, CDR1 is SQVTM and CDR2 is ANQGSEA. J gave up 2 bases and V 6 bases, and 4 bases lay outside the gene matches. The CDR3 sequence is CSVMRGTYNEQFF. The CDR3, as DNA: TGCAGCGTAATGCGGGGGACCTACAATGAGCAGTTCTTC.

This clonotype was seen many times. The rearrangement uses TRBV6-2 or TRBV6-3 and TRBJ1-1, with 9 bases aligning to TRBD1. The CDR3 consists of 16 residues. Germline CDR1 reads MNHEY; CDR2 reads SVGEGT. J lost 1 base, V lost 2 bases, and 5 bases had no gene match. CDR3 residues: CASSYDETGGNTEAFF. The DNA for the CDR3 is TGTGCCAGCAGTTACGATGAGACAGGGGGGAACACTGAAGCTTTCTTT.

This clonotype was counted ten times or more. The CDR3 spells CASSFLGLETEAFF. Here the CDR3 DNA reads TGTGCCAGCAGTTTCTTAGGGCTGGAGACTGAAGCTTTCTTT. The chain recombines TRBV28 with TRBJ1-1; D call uncertain. CDR3 length: 14 amino acids. Germline V gene lookup returns CDR1 MDHEN and CDR2 SYDVKM. With 3 bases removed from V and 5 bases from J, the gap between germline ends came to 13 bases.

With regard to this clonotype: Just one base apart from a much larger clone, this may be a read error. This chain uses TRBV27 with TRBJ1-2; TRBD1 matches at 9 bases. The germline V gene encodes CDR1 MNHEY and CDR2 SMNVEV (reference sequence). The CDR3 sequence is 12 residues long. Here the CDR3 DNA reads TGTGCCAGCCAAGACAGGGGGGGTGGCTGCACCTTC. Its translation: CASQDRGGGCTF.

This clonotype was seen only a few times. V usage is TRBV20-1 and J usage is TRBJ2-2, with 7 bases that match TRBD2. V dropped 7 bases and J dropped 1; count of bases not matched to a gene: 3. The CDR3 consists of 13 residues. The germline V gene encodes CDR1 DFQATT and CDR2 SNEGSKA (reference sequence). In DNA form, the CDR3 reads TGCAGTGGCCGCGGGGGGAACACCGGGGAGCTGTTTTTT. Its protein is CSGRGGNTGELFF.

Ten or more counts support this clonotype. The chain links TRBV7-8 to TRBJ1-1, with 7 bases lining up with TRBD1. V was clipped by 8 bases and J by 6 bases; unmatched bases: 9. CDR1 and CDR2 (germline): SGHVS, FQNEAQ. The CDR3 loop spans 13 amino acids. The CDR3 region has the DNA TGTGCCAGCGTTAGGGGGCAGGAATCTGAAGCTTTCTTT. It specifies CASVRGQESEAFF.

This clonotype occurred many times. V is TRBV12-3 or TRBV12-4 and J is TRBJ2-3; D gene unclear. Between the trimmed V and J ends, which lost 3 bases and 4 bases, there was a span of 17 bases. The CDR3 consists of 16 residues. The CDR3 sequence is CASSFLAPQSPDTQYF. DNA of the CDR3: TGTGCCAGCAGTTTCCTCGCCCCCCAGTCCCCAGATACGCAGTATTTT.

This clonotype occurred many times. The chain employs TRBV20-1 and TRBJ2-1; 8 nucleotides agree with TRBD2. Germline lookup yields CDR1 DFQATT and CDR2 SNEGSKA (reference sequence). J lost 4 bases, V lost 3 bases, and 5 bases had no gene match. The CDR3 covers 14 residues. The CDR3 protein is CSASGGAKYNEQFF. CDR3 in DNA: TGCAGTGCTAGCGGGGGGGCCAAGTACAATGAGCAGTTCTTC.

Many counts were recorded for this clonotype. The genes are TRBV28 and TRBJ2-7; TRBD1 or TRBD2 may be the D gene (6 bases each). V lost 6 bases and J lost 7, with 19 bases in between. CDR1 MDHEN and CDR2 SYDVKM come from the germline V gene. CDR3 size: 14 residues. CDR3 coding DNA: TGTGCCAGCAGCTCCCGTGGGGGGCTCCGGGAGCAGTACTTC. Its translation: CASSSRGGLREQYF.

This clonotype appeared many times. This sequence joins TRBV28 and TRBJ1-4; no clear D gene. Germline lookup yields CDR1 MDHEN and CDR2 SYDVKM. V lost 6 bases and J lost 2, with 13 bases in between. CDR3 length: 15 amino acids. The chain's CDR3 is CASSTSESTNEKLFF. For the CDR3, the DNA is TGTGCCAGCAGCACCTCTGAGTCGACTAATGAAAAACTGTTTTTT.

This clonotype has only a few counts. This rearrangement joins TRBV7-9 to TRBJ2-3; no definite D call. CDR3 length: 13 residues. V lost 5 bases and J lost 4, with 10 bases in between. Germline-derived CDR1 and CDR2 are SEHNR and FQNEAQ (reference sequence). Here the CDR3 reads CASSLLYSDTQYF. In DNA, the CDR3 is TGTGCCAGCAGCCTGCTTTATTCAGATACGCAGTATTTT.

Many counts were recorded for this clonotype. The chain links TRBV7-3 to TRBJ1-1; D not certain. CDR3 length equals 13 residues. V lost 5 bases and J 2 bases, leaving 9 bases between the germline ends. Germline CDR1 is SGHTA and CDR2 is FQGTGA. CDR3 DNA sequence: TGTGCCAGCAGCCCCTGGGGAAACACTGAAGCTTTCTTT. Amino acids: CASSPWGNTEAFF.

In its sample, this clonotype was seen many times. V is TRBV7-2 and J is TRBJ1-2, with a tentative D call TRBD1 (6 bases). CDR1 is SGHTA and CDR2 is FQGNSA in the germline V gene. The CDR3 spans 11 residues. V was clipped by 11 bases and J by 8 bases, with 15 bases between them. CDR3 bases: TGTGCCGGGCGCAGGGGAGTCGGCTACACCTTC. It yields the protein CAGRRGVGYTF.

In this sample, this clonotype turned up many times. This chain uses TRBV12-3 or TRBV12-4 with TRBJ1-1; D is uncertain. There are 13 residues in the CDR3. Trimming took 6 bases from V and 2 from J, leaving 10 bases between them. CDR3: CASRWRANTEAFF. CDR3 coding DNA: TGTGCCAGCAGATGGAGGGCTAACACTGAAGCTTTCTTT.

This clonotype was counted ten times or more. The chain uses TRBV20-1 and TRBJ1-2, with D hard to call. The V gene lost 2 bases and the J gene lost 4 bases, with 8 bases spanning the gap. This CDR3 has 12 amino acids. CDR1 is DFQATT and CDR2 is SNEGSKA in the germline V gene (reference sequence). The CDR3 reads CSARNDIYGYTF. The CDR3 DNA sequence: TGCAGTGCTAGAAACGACATCTATGGCTACACCTTC.

This clonotype occurred many times. The chain employs TRBV7-2 and TRBJ1-5; 10 bases map to TRBD1. The CDR3 has 15 residues. Germline CDR1 reads SGHTA; CDR2 reads FQGNSA. The V segment lost 5 bases and the J segment 1 base; nucleotides outside the gene matches: 2. The CDR3 region is CASSQGQGSNQPQHF. CDR3 bases: TGTGCCAGCAGCCAGGGACAGGGGAGCAATCAGCCCCAGCATTTT.

The sample holds many counts of this clonotype. The chain joins TRBV28 to TRBJ2-7; maybe TRBD1 (5 bases). Germline values: CDR1 MDHEN, CDR2 SYDVKM. V was pared by 1 base and J by 2 bases, with 12 bases between. This CDR3 region has 15 residues. CDR3 coding DNA: TGTGCCAGCAGTTTATTGGGTACAGGTACCTACGAGCAGTACTTC. This translates into CASSLLGTGTYEQYF.